The 15 T cell receptor beta chains listed next were all sequenced from one sample in a study of T-cell memory formation after mild COVID-19. TCRdb analysed the 5' RACE reads with MiXCR anew, one entry per CDR3 protein. The table records roughly 40,000 distinct CDR3 sequences, around 6.3% of them present only once. Input material: PBMCs or a T cell subset sorted from them (not recorded which). Receptor source: an adult who had mild COVID-19 (a few samples of this study predate the infection). Cell type and time point are not known.

The rearrangement links TRBV11-3 to TRBJ2-1; D unresolved. The CDR3 covers 15 residues. Germline-derived CDR1 and CDR2 are SGHNT and YENEEA. The V end was cut by 8 bases, the J end by 1 base, with 15 bases between. In DNA, the CDR3 is TGTGCCAGCGGGCGTTCCCGAATTTCCTACAATGAGCAGTTCTTC. The encoded protein is CASGRSRISYNEQFF.

There are many counts of this clonotype. The chain employs TRBV5-5 and TRBJ2-7; tentatively, D is TRBD1 or TRBD2 (5 bases each). Per the germline V gene, CDR1 is SGHKS and CDR2 is YYEKEE (reference sequence). The ends were cut back, 3 bases at V and 4 bases at J, with 14 bases in the middle. This CDR3 has 14 amino acids. CDR3 coding DNA: TGTGCCAGCAGCTGGGGACCTCTAAGGTACGAGCAGTACTTC. Its protein product is CASSWGPLRYEQYF.

There are a few counts of this clonotype. The chain is built from TRBV15 and TRBJ2-2; a weak D match, TRBD2 (5 bases). This CDR3 region has 14 residues. V lost 0 bases and J 4 bases, leaving 6 bases between the germline ends. The germline V gene has CDR1 LNHNV and CDR2 YYDKDF (reference sequence). CDR3 sequence: CATSRETTTGELFF. CDR3 nucleotide sequence: TGTGCCACCAGCAGAGAGACTACCACCGGGGAGCTGTTTTTT.

The table lists this clonotype with a count of one. V is TRBV5-4 and J is TRBJ2-5, with 8 bases lining up with TRBD1. Per germline, CDR1 SGHNT and CDR2 YYREEE (reference sequence). The CDR3 loop spans 15 amino acids. The ends lost 3 bases at V and 0 bases at J; junction bases unmatched: 4. The CDR3 sequence is CASSSQTGDQETQYF. DNA for the CDR3: TGTGCCAGCAGCTCCCAGACAGGGGACCAAGAGACCCAGTACTTC.

The chain is built from TRBV20-1 and TRBJ2-2; D gene unclear. Germline V gene sequence: CDR1 DFQATT, CDR2 SNEGSKA (reference sequence). The ends were cut back, 4 bases at V and 2 bases at J, with 8 bases in the middle. The CDR3 runs to 13 residues. The CDR3 DNA reads TGCAGTGCTAAGGGCACCAACACCGGGGAGCTGTTTTTT. As protein: CSAKGTNTGELFF.

This clonotype was recorded many times. The rearrangement uses TRBV7-2 and TRBJ2-3, with D uncertain. V was trimmed by 0 bases and J by 1 base, leaving 17 bases between them. The CDR3 has 18 amino acids. CDR1 and CDR2 from the germline V gene are SGHTA and FQGNSA. The CDR3 is CASSLALISPWGTDTQYF. CDR3 nucleotides: TGTGCCAGCAGCTTAGCGCTAATTAGCCCGTGGGGCACAGATACGCAGTATTTT.

The CDR3 DNA sequence: TGCGCCAGCAGCGGCTTAGCGGGGCTTAGCTCCTACGAGCAGTACTTC. Translation gives CASSGLAGLSSYEQYF. The chain has TRBV5-1 and TRBJ2-5; TRBD2 matches 8 bases. The J call is doubtful: the DNA matches TRBJ2-7 better. The CDR3 totals 16 residues. CDR1 and CDR2 from the germline V gene are SGHRS and YFSETQ.

This clonotype has only a few counts. This sequence joins TRBV4-2 and TRBJ2-1, with 8 bases fitting TRBD2. Germline trimming cut 0 bases from V and 4 bases from J; bases unmatched to any gene: 8. The CDR3 has 17 residues. The germline V gene encodes CDR1 LGHNA and CDR2 YNFKEQ. The CDR3 DNA sequence: TGTGCCAGCAGCCAAGATTTTCACGGGGGGGTTTACAATGAGCAGTTCTTC. Translating gives CASSQDFHGGVYNEQFF.

There are a few counts of this clonotype. CDR3 protein: CASSHLKNTEAFF. DNA for the CDR3: TGTGCCAGCAGCCATCTTAAGAACACTGAAGCTTTCTTT. The V gene is TRBV16, the J gene TRBJ1-1; D is undetermined. With 3 bases removed from V and 1 base from J, the gap between germline ends came to 6 bases. The CDR3 totals 13 residues. In germline, CDR1 is KGHSY, CDR2 FQNENV.

This chain uses TRBV15 with TRBJ2-7; TRBD1 matches at 7 bases. V shed 5 bases and J 2 bases; nucleotides not matched to a gene: 3. This CDR3 contains 13 residues. Germline-derived CDR1 and CDR2 are LNHNV and YYDKDF (reference sequence). For the CDR3, the DNA is TGTGCCACCAGCGGCAGGGGGACCTACGAGCAGTACTTC. Its protein is CATSGRGTYEQYF.

This clonotype is medium-sized (0.01 to 0.1%) by share. CDR3 bases: TGCGCCAGCAGCTTGGAGGAGACCCAGTACTTC. Translating gives CASSLEETQYF. The chain combines TRBV5-1 with TRBJ2-5; D gene unclear. Germline V gene data show CDR1 as SGHRS and CDR2 as YFSETQ. This CDR3 is 11 amino acids long. Deletions cut 0 bases from V and 5 bases from J, with 2 bases between.

At least ten counts were recorded for this clonotype. The rearrangement links TRBV12-3 or TRBV12-4 to TRBJ2-2; TRBD1 matches at 7 bases. There are 13 residues in the CDR3. Trimming cost V 6 bases and J 7 bases; bases outside gene matches: 5. The CDR3 region has the DNA TGTGCCAGCAGGACAGGGCGAAGCGGGGAGCTGTTTTTT. This gives the protein CASRTGRSGELFF.

The chain is built from TRBV20-1 and TRBJ1-1; D gene ambiguous. V lost 5 bases to trimming and J lost 7 bases, with 20 bases between them. The CDR3 has 14 amino acids. Germline CDR1 and CDR2: DFQATT and SNEGSKA (reference sequence). The CDR3 protein is CSAGLHELENEAFF. The CDR3 DNA reads as TGCAGTGCTGGATTACACGAGTTAGAAAATGAAGCTTTCTTT.

This clonotype was counted between two and nine times. V and J are TRBV9 and TRBJ2-1, with a possible D match to TRBD2 (5 bases). The CDR3 spans 14 residues. CDR1 and CDR2 (germline): SGDLS, YYNGEE. V was pared by 0 bases and J by 7 bases, with 11 bases between. The CDR3: CASSVEASRNEQFF. The DNA for the CDR3 is TGTGCCAGCAGCGTAGAGGCTAGCCGGAATGAGCAGTTCTTC.

This clonotype has at least ten counts. The chain combines TRBV12-3 or TRBV12-4 with TRBJ2-7; perhaps D is TRBD1 or TRBD2 (6 bases each). Trimming removed 6 bases from V and 7 bases from J, with 22 bases in between. The CDR3 is 15 residues long. The CDR3 bases are TGTGCCAGCAGCCTCCTAGGGGGGACTCCGAGGGAGCAGTACTTC. This translates into CASSLLGGTPREQYF.